One and the same sample provided the 24 T cell receptor beta chains below, sequenced in a study of T-cell memory formation after mild COVID-19. TCRdb re-called the 5' RACE reads with MiXCR, one entry per CDR3 protein. The sample contains some 69,000 distinct CDR3 sequences, 16% of which appear only once. Sequencing was performed on PBMCs or a T cell subset sorted from them (not recorded which). The receptors were sampled from an adult woman who had mild COVID-19 (a few samples of this study predate the infection). Cell type and time point are not known.

This clonotype turned up a few times. V usage is TRBV18 and J usage is TRBJ2-7, with 10 nucleotides matching TRBD1. With V trimmed by 2 bases and J by 3 bases, 7 bases remained unmatched. Germline V gives CDR1 KGHSH, CDR2 LQKENI. This CDR3 spans 16 amino acids. The CDR3 bases are TGTGCCAGCTCACCATCCGGGACAGGGGTCCTCTACGAGCAGTACTTC. Protein product: CASSPSGTGVLYEQYF.

The chain is built from TRBV12-3 or TRBV12-4 and TRBJ2-7; the D gene is possibly TRBD1 (5 bases). V was pared by 3 bases and J by 2 bases, with 11 bases between. This CDR3 has 14 residues. The CDR3 DNA reads TGTGCCAGCAGTTTTGGCCAGGGCCCCTACGAGCAGTACTTC. It yields the protein CASSFGQGPYEQYF.

The genes are TRBV7-9 and TRBJ2-3; D might be TRBD1 (6 bases). In germline, CDR1 is SEHNR, CDR2 FQNEAQ (reference sequence). The CDR3 sequence is 15 residues long. The V and J ends lost 3 bases and 0 bases respectively, with 10 bases between them. CDR3 in DNA: TGTGCCAGCAGCTTTCAAGGGGGAAGCACAGATACGCAGTATTTT. Its translation: CASSFQGGSTDTQYF.

This rearrangement joins TRBV9 to TRBJ2-3; D is perhaps TRBD1 (6 bases). Trimming took 6 bases from V and 2 from J, leaving 10 bases between them. Germline loops: CDR1 SGDLS, CDR2 YYNGEE. The CDR3 sequence is 13 residues long. The CDR3 sequence is CASTRGDTDTQYF. As DNA, the CDR3 is TGTGCCAGCACCAGGGGAGACACAGATACGCAGTATTTT. Filled out from reference TRBV9 and TRBJ2-3, the complete variable domain reads DSGVTQTPKHLITATGQRVTLRCSPRSGDLSVYWYQQSLDQGLQFLIQYYNGEERAKGNILERFSAQQFPDLHSELNLSSLELGDSALYFCASTRGDTDTQYFGPGTRLTVL.

V usage is TRBV5-1 and J usage is TRBJ2-3; either TRBD1 or TRBD2 may fit D (6 bases each). The CDR3 covers 17 residues. CDR1 and CDR2 from the germline V gene are SGHRS and YFSETQ. The germline V and J ends were trimmed by 0 bases and 2 bases, with 16 bases remaining between them. CDR3 sequence reads: CASSLAARGEPTDTQYF. The CDR3 region has the DNA TGCGCCAGCAGCTTGGCCGCTAGGGGGGAACCCACAGATACGCAGTATTTT.

The genes are TRBV7-3 and TRBJ2-7; D is undetermined. Germline CDR1 is SGHTA and CDR2 is FQGTGA. V lost 3 bases and J lost 1, with 7 bases in between. The CDR3 has 13 residues. In nucleotides, the CDR3 is TGTGCCAGCAGCTTTGAGAGATCCTACGAGCAGTACTTC. Amino acids: CASSFERSYEQYF.

This sequence joins TRBV6-5 and TRBJ2-2; 12 nucleotides align to TRBD2. V lost 0 bases, J lost 4 bases, and 15 bases stayed unmatched. CDR1 is MNHEY and CDR2 is SVGAGI in the germline V gene. This CDR3 has 21 residues. Written as DNA, the CDR3 is TGTGCCAGCAGTTACTCGAGTCTAGCGGGGGGGCGCCGAATGGGCACCGGGGAGCTGTTTTTT. Translated: CASSYSSLAGGRRMGTGELFF.

This clonotype has just a few counts. The rearrangement joins TRBV4-1 to TRBJ2-5; D might be TRBD1 (6 bases). Germline V gene lookup returns CDR1 MGHRA and CDR2 YSYEKL. The CDR3 length is 13 residues. V lost 6 bases, J lost 4 bases, and 12 bases lay in between. The CDR3 nucleotides are TGCGCCAGCAGTAGATCAGGGGTAGAGACCCAGTACTTC. It codes for CASSRSGVETQYF.

This clonotype was seen more than once but under ten times. This chain joins TRBV4-3 and TRBJ2-1; D is unclear. CDR1 and CDR2 (germline): LGHNA, YSLEER. The V end lost 0 bases, the J end lost 4 bases, and 19 bases lay between the germline ends. The CDR3 covers 18 residues. The CDR3 region is CASSQDSYSGGSYNEQFF. The DNA for the CDR3 is TGCGCCAGCAGCCAAGATTCTTATTCGGGCGGTTCATACAATGAGCAGTTCTTC.

This clonotype was found a few times. The chain has TRBV6-1 and TRBJ2-7; perhaps TRBD2 as D (7 bases). The germline V gene has CDR1 MNHNS and CDR2 SASEGT. The CDR3 is 17 amino acids. The V gene lost 2 bases and the J gene lost 3 bases, with 20 bases spanning the gap. This chain's CDR3 is CASSEYPPRGAFYEQYF. The CDR3 nucleotides are TGTGCCAGCAGTGAATATCCCCCCCGGGGGGCATTCTACGAGCAGTACTTC.

The chain couples TRBV10-3 to TRBJ2-3; 10 bases map to TRBD2. Trimming removed 0 bases from V and 14 bases from J; junction bases left unmatched: 17. CDR1 ENHRY and CDR2 SYGVKD come from the germline V gene. The CDR3 consists of 17 residues. The CDR3 sequence: CAISESSGRDYGTPGYF. The CDR3 coding sequence is TGTGCCATCAGTGAGTCGAGCGGGAGGGACTACGGGACACCGGGGTATTTT.

In its sample, this clonotype was seen a few times. The chain uses TRBV15 and TRBJ2-1, with D maybe TRBD2 (6 bases). V dropped 8 bases and J dropped 6 bases, with 17 bases sitting between them. CDR3 length: 14 residues. Germline CDR1 reads LNHNV; CDR2 reads YYDKDF (reference sequence). The CDR3 loop reads CATQGLGDPNEQFF. The DNA for the CDR3 is TGTGCCACCCAGGGACTTGGGGACCCCAATGAGCAGTTCTTC.

V usage is TRBV4-2 and J usage is TRBJ2-1, with 11 bases identical to TRBD1. Germline V gene lookup returns CDR1 LGHNA and CDR2 YNFKEQ. This CDR3 contains 16 residues. Trimming took 0 bases from V and 8 from J; bases not matched to a gene: 6. Written as DNA, the CDR3 is TGTGCCAGCAGCCAAGATGTAGGGACAGGGGGGCATGAGCAGTTCTTC. Translating gives CASSQDVGTGGHEQFF.

The V gene is TRBV4-1, the J gene TRBJ2-1; D ambiguous. V was pared by 1 base and J by 3 bases, with 7 bases between. CDR3 length equals 14 residues. Per germline, CDR1 MGHRA and CDR2 YSYEKL. The CDR3 loop reads CASSQVGGYNEQFF. For the CDR3, the DNA is TGCGCCAGCAGCCAAGTCGGCGGCTACAATGAGCAGTTCTTC.

This clonotype was seen a few times. The chain joins TRBV12-3 or TRBV12-4 to TRBJ2-1; the match to TRBD1 covers 11 bases. The CDR3 sequence is 15 residues long. Unmatched junction bases numbered 7, after V lost 5 bases and J lost 7 bases. The CDR3 DNA is TGTGCCAGCAGTGAGGACAGGGGGCCCTTTAATGAGCAGTTCTTC. As protein: CASSEDRGPFNEQFF.

The J gene is TRBJ2-3, the V gene TRBV5-6, with 13 bases identical to TRBD2. J lost 6 bases, V lost 4 bases, and 8 bases had no gene match. Per germline, CDR1 SGHDT and CDR2 YYEEEE. The CDR3 length is 16 residues. CDR3 bases: TGTGCCAGCAGCCTCGGGACTAGCGGGAAGGGGGATACGCAGTATTTT. This sequence encodes CASSLGTSGKGDTQYF.

This clonotype has a handful of counts. This chain uses TRBV12-3 or TRBV12-4 with TRBJ2-1; perhaps TRBD1 as D (6 bases). Trimming took off 5 bases at V and 4 bases at J, with 15 bases between the two ends. This CDR3 has 15 amino acids. The CDR3 nucleotides are TGTGCCAGCAGTCCCCGGGACACTCTTTACAATGAGCAGTTCTTC. Amino acids: CASSPRDTLYNEQFF.

The chain uses TRBV19 and TRBJ2-1; no clear D. Germline CDR1 reads LNHDA; CDR2 reads SQIVND (reference sequence). The CDR3 has 15 amino acids. Trimming removed 1 base at V and 0 bases at J, with 7 bases between. The CDR3 protein is CASSIGQFSYNEQFF. As DNA, the CDR3 is TGTGCCAGTAGTATAGGCCAATTCTCCTACAATGAGCAGTTCTTC.

This clonotype was found a few times. The chain carries TRBV4-1 and TRBJ1-2; TRBD1 aligns across 7 bases. The CDR3 is 16 amino acids. V shed 2 bases, J shed 3 bases, and the junction held 9 bases outside the gene matches. Germline-derived CDR1 and CDR2 are MGHRA and YSYEKL. The CDR3 DNA follows: TGCGCCAGCAGCCAACCTGCAGGGGGGCTTGACTATGGCTACACCTTC. Encoded protein: CASSQPAGGLDYGYTF.

In this sample, this clonotype turned up a few times. This chain uses TRBV7-9 with TRBJ2-7; 7 nucleotides agree with TRBD1. The J segment lost 5 bases and the V segment lost 5 bases, leaving 9 bases of the junction unmatched. The CDR3 is 14 amino acids. Germline V gene lookup returns CDR1 SEHNR and CDR2 FQNEAQ (reference sequence). The DNA for the CDR3 is TGTGCCAGCAGCCCCACGACAGGGATCCACGAGCAGTACTTC. This codes for CASSPTTGIHEQYF.

The chain uses TRBV27 and TRBJ1-1; D is unclear. The CDR3 contains 14 residues. CDR1 and CDR2 from the germline V gene are MNHEY and SMNVEV (reference sequence). V was shortened by 2 bases and J by 4 bases, with 11 bases between the two germline ends. The CDR3 spells CASSLGMGFTEAFF. The CDR3 DNA is TGTGCCAGCAGTTTAGGTATGGGGTTCACTGAAGCTTTCTTT.

The table lists this clonotype with a few counts. DNA of the CDR3: TGCGCCAGCAGCCACCACAGCGGATACAATGAGCAGTTCTTC. It is translated as CASSHHSGYNEQFF. This rearrangement joins TRBV4-3 to TRBJ2-1; possibly TRBD2 for D (5 bases). This CDR3 has 14 amino acids. The V gene's germline CDR1 is LGHNA and CDR2 YSLEER. Trimming removed 3 bases from V and 4 bases from J, with 10 bases in between.

The chain is built from TRBV6-6 and TRBJ2-3; D is uncertain. This CDR3 has 14 amino acids. V was shortened by 5 bases and J by 2 bases, with 11 bases between the two germline ends. CDR1 and CDR2 from the germline V gene are MNHNY and SVGAGI (reference sequence). The CDR3 DNA follows: TGTGCCAGCAGTCGAGATCCAGTCACAGATACGCAGTATTTT. This sequence encodes CASSRDPVTDTQYF.

This chain links TRBV9 with TRBJ2-1, with D hard to call. The germline gives CDR1 SGDLS, CDR2 YYNGEE. Trimming left V 4 bases short and J 3 bases short, with 2 bases between. The CDR3 has 11 residues. CDR3 in DNA: TGTGCCAGCAGCATCTACAATGAGCAGTTCTTC. As protein: CASSIYNEQFF.